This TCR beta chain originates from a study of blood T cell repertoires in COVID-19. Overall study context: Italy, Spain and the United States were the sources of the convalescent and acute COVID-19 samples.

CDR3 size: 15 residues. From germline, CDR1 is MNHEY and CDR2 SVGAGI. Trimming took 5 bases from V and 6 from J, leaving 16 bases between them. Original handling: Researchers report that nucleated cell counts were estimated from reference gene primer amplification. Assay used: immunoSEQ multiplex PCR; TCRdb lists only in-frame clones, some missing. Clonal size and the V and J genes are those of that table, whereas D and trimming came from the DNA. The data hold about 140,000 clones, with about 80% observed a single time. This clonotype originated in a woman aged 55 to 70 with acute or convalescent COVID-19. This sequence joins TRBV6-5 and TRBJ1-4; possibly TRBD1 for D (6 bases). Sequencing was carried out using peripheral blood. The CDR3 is CASSPYRAGDEKLFF. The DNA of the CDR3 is TGTGCCAGCAGTCCCTACAGGGCGGGGGATGAAAAACTGTTTTTT.